These 26 T cell receptor beta chains originate from one sample sequenced in a study of blood T cell repertoires in COVID-19. Generated by immunoSEQ multiplex PCR, the TCRdb table keeps only in-frame clones and is missing some. Of under 200,000 clones in the sample, around 82% were seen once. The sequenced sample consisted of peripheral blood. The receptors were gathered from a man aged 70-80 years with active or convalescent COVID-19.

The chain combines TRBV2 with TRBJ1-5; D is unresolved. Trimming removed 3 bases from V and 6 bases from J, with 15 bases in between. Germline lookup yields CDR1 SNHLY and CDR2 FYNNEI. CDR3 length: 15 amino acids. CDR3 region: CASSDRAGGIQPQHF. CDR3 nucleotides: TGTGCCAGCAGTGACCGGGCCGGAGGGATTCAGCCCCAGCATTTT.

CDR3 sequence reads: CASSMRRPSGETQYF. CDR3 nucleotide sequence: TGTGCCAGTAGTATGAGAAGACCTAGCGGGGAGACCCAGTACTTC. J is TRBJ2-5 and V is TRBV19, with 8 bases aligning to TRBD2. The CDR3 loop spans 15 amino acids. CDR1 and CDR2 from the germline V gene are LNHDA and SQIVND (reference sequence). V gave up 3 bases and J gave up 5 bases; unmatched junction bases: 8.

The CDR3 DNA is TGTGCCAGCAGCCGCTATGCAGATACGCAGTATTTT. Translated, it gives CASSRYADTQYF. The chain employs TRBV3-1 (or the pseudogene TRBV3-2) and TRBJ2-3; D unresolved. Deletions cut 4 bases from V and 4 bases from J, with 6 bases between. This CDR3 is 12 amino acids long. CDR1 is LGHDT, CDR2 YNNKEL, per germline (reference sequence).

The CDR3 here is CASSLEGRITNEKLFF. CDR3 DNA: TGTGCCAGCAGCTTAGAGGGGCGGATAACTAATGAAAAACTGTTTTTT. V and J are TRBV7-2 and TRBJ1-4, with D maybe TRBD1 (5 bases). The length of the CDR3 is 16 residues. Deletions cut 1 base from V and 1 base from J, with 10 bases between. CDR1 SGHTA and CDR2 FQGNSA come from the germline V gene.

The chain uses TRBV28 and TRBJ1-2, with a tentative D call TRBD1 (5 bases). Per germline, CDR1 MDHEN and CDR2 SYDVKM. CDR3 size: 16 residues. Deletions cut 7 bases from V and 3 bases from J, with 21 bases between. The CDR3 is CASTPTGRGIDYGYTF. CDR3 sequence (DNA): TGTGCCAGCACCCCCACGGGGCGGGGGATTGACTATGGCTACACCTTC.

The chain joins TRBV28 to TRBJ2-2, with D possibly TRBD1 on 6 matching bases. Trimming cost V 6 bases and J 0 bases, with 11 bases left between them. Germline V CDR1 and CDR2: MDHEN, SYDVKM. This CDR3 comprises 15 residues. CDR3 sequence: CASRRTATNTGELFF. The DNA for the CDR3 is TGTGCCAGCAGACGGACAGCGACGAACACCGGGGAGCTGTTTTTT. The full variable domain, completed using reference TRBV28 and TRBJ2-2, is DVKVTQSSRYLVKRTGEKVFLECVQDMDHENMFWYRQDPGLGLRLIYFSYDVKMKEKGDIPEGYSVSREKKERFSLILESASTNQTSMYLCASRRTATNTGELFFGEGSRLTVL.

This clone has only a few counts. This chain uses TRBV5-1 with TRBJ1-1, with 8 positions matching TRBD1. Germline values: CDR1 SGHRS, CDR2 YFSETQ. V was pared by 3 bases and J by 10 bases, with 5 bases of the junction left unmatched. There are 12 residues in the CDR3. As DNA, the CDR3 is TGCGCCAGCAGCTCCGGACAGGGATCAGCTTTCTTT. Amino acid sequence: CASSSGQGSAFF.

The V gene is TRBV7-2, the J gene TRBJ2-7; 9 bases match TRBD1. The V segment lost 5 bases and the J segment 7 bases; nucleotides outside the gene matches: 15. The CDR3 runs to 16 residues. The germline V gene encodes CDR1 SGHTA and CDR2 FQGNSA. The CDR3 loop is CASSRGAAPGTGEQYF. The DNA for the CDR3 is TGTGCCAGCAGCAGGGGGGCAGCACCGGGGACAGGGGAGCAGTACTTC.

CDR3 coding DNA: TGTGCCAGCAGTTTCTCAGGGTCCGGGTTTCTATCCTACGAGCAGTACTTC. Residues: CASSFSGSGFLSYEQYF. The gene calls are TRBV27 and TRBJ2-7; a weak D match, TRBD1 (5 bases). The V gene lost 3 bases and the J gene lost 1 base, with 19 bases spanning the gap. CDR3 length: 17 amino acids. From germline, CDR1 is MNHEY and CDR2 SMNVEV (reference sequence).

V and J are TRBV18 and TRBJ2-7; 7 bases are a match to TRBD1. The germline V gene has CDR1 KGHSH and CDR2 LQKENI. This CDR3 is built from 14 residues. V dropped 4 bases and J dropped 7; count of bases not matched to a gene: 10. CDR3 sequence reads: CASSLGTEVSEQYF. The CDR3 DNA follows: TGTGCCAGCTCACTCGGGACAGAGGTTTCGGAGCAGTACTTC.

This clone was recorded only once. The chain carries TRBV7-9 and TRBJ2-7; a possible D gene is TRBD2 (6 bases). Germline V gene data show CDR1 as SEHNR and CDR2 as FQNEAQ (reference sequence). The CDR3 is 14 amino acids. V lost 0 bases, J lost 3 bases, and 9 bases lay in between. The CDR3 DNA is TGTGCCAGCAGCTTAGCCAGCGGGTACTACGAGCAGTACTTC. Translated: CASSLASGYYEQYF.

The chain employs TRBV10-2 and TRBJ1-2; TRBD1 matches at 8 bases. Trimming cost V 6 bases and J 5 bases; bases outside gene matches: 14. CDR3 length: 16 amino acids. Germline V lookup: CDR1 WSHSY, CDR2 SAAADI. The CDR3 DNA is TGCGCCAGCAGCCATTTCGCCGGGACAGGTTTTTATGGCTACACCTTC. Encoded protein: CASSHFAGTGFYGYTF.

The table lists this clone with a few counts. This chain connects TRBV7-2 to TRBJ1-1; D may be TRBD1 (5 bases). The germline CDR1 and CDR2 sequences are SGHTA and FQGNSA. The V end was cut by 1 base, the J end by 5 bases, with 8 bases between. The CDR3 is 13 residues long. CDR3 protein: CASSLDRQTEAFF. As DNA, the CDR3 is TGTGCCAGCAGCTTAGACAGGCAAACTGAAGCTTTCTTT.

The rearrangement uses TRBV12-3 or TRBV12-4 and TRBJ1-2, with D uncertain. The V end lost 5 bases, the J end lost 5 bases, and 9 bases lay between the germline ends. The CDR3 spans 12 residues. The CDR3 sequence: CASSHREYGYTF. The CDR3 DNA follows: TGTGCCAGCAGTCATAGGGAGTATGGCTACACCTTC.

This clone has just a few counts. The genes are TRBV7-2 and TRBJ2-3, with 7 bases matching TRBD1. This CDR3 has 15 residues. Trimming took 3 bases from V and 4 from J; bases not matched to a gene: 7. Germline V gene sequence: CDR1 SGHTA, CDR2 FQGNSA. DNA of the CDR3: TGTGCCAGCAGCTTTATTCCCAGGGGGTCAGATACGCAGTATTTT. Residues: CASSFIPRGSDTQYF. Full variable domain (outside the CDR3, taken from reference TRBV7-2 and TRBJ2-3): GAGVSQSPSNKVTEKGKDVELRCDPISGHTALYWYRQSLGQGLEFLIYFQGNSAPDKSGLPSDRFSAERTGGSVSTLTIQRTQQEDSAVYLCASSFIPRGSDTQYFGPGTRLTVL.

This chain joins TRBV5-5 and TRBJ1-1, with a weak D call TRBD1 (6 bases). The length of the CDR3 is 11 residues. Germline V gives CDR1 SGHKS, CDR2 YYEKEE (reference sequence). Trimming removed 7 bases at V and 11 bases at J, with 15 bases between. The chain's CDR3 is CASALGTPAFF. CDR3 sequence (DNA): TGTGCCAGCGCCCTAGGGACACCTGCTTTCTTT.

This rearrangement joins TRBV7-8 to TRBJ1-1; D call uncertain. The CDR3 is 14 amino acids. Trimming stripped 0 bases from V and 0 bases from J, with 5 bases between. Germline V gene sequence: CDR1 SGHVS, CDR2 FQNEAQ. Here the CDR3 DNA reads TGTGCCAGCAGCTTAGCGCAGGTGAACACTGAAGCTTTCTTT. Amino acid sequence: CASSLAQVNTEAFF. Full variable domain (rest looked up from reference TRBV7-8 and TRBJ1-1): GAGVSQSPRYKVAKRGQDVALRCDPISGHVSLFWYQQALGQGPEFLTYFQNEAQLDKSGLPSDRFFAERPEGSVSTLKIQRTQQEDSAVYLCASSLAQVNTEAFFGQGTRLTVV.

The chain is built from TRBV11-2 and TRBJ2-7; 7 bases are a match to TRBD1. V lost 5 bases to trimming and J lost 4 bases; unmatched junction nucleotides: 8. Germline V gene data show CDR1 as SGHAT and CDR2 as FQNNGV. This CDR3 region has 14 residues. CDR3 sequence reads: CASSPLRGKYEQYF. The CDR3 DNA sequence: TGTGCCAGCAGCCCTCTCAGGGGGAAATACGAGCAGTACTTC.

V and J are TRBV7-2 and TRBJ1-2; the D is unclear. The germline V gene encodes CDR1 SGHTA and CDR2 FQGNSA. The ends were cut back, 4 bases at V and 8 bases at J, with 11 bases in the middle. The length of the CDR3 is 12 residues. CDR3 region: CASSSRVVGYTF. In DNA, the CDR3 is TGTGCCAGCAGCTCCCGGGTCGTGGGCTACACCTTC. The complete variable domain, with remaining parts taken from reference TRBV7-2 and TRBJ1-2, reads GAGVSQSPSNKVTEKGKDVELRCDPISGHTALYWYRQSLGQGLEFLIYFQGNSAPDKSGLPSDRFSAERTGGSVSTLTIQRTQQEDSAVYLCASSSRVVGYTFGSGTRLTVV.

This rearrangement joins TRBV6-5 to TRBJ2-7; TRBD1 is a possible D gene (5 bases). V was trimmed by 6 bases and J by 2 bases, leaving 17 bases between them. The CDR3 extends over 15 amino acids. CDR1 is MNHEY, CDR2 SVGAGI, per germline. DNA of the CDR3: TGTGCCAGCAGCCCCCACGGGCAGGGTCCCTACGAGCAGTACTTC. Residues: CASSPHGQGPYEQYF.

This clone was picked up one time. Other nucleotide sequences from this sample produce the same CDR3. This rearrangement joins TRBV12-3 or TRBV12-4 to TRBJ2-5; no clear D gene. The V and J ends lost 3 bases and 5 bases respectively, with 4 bases between them. The CDR3 spans 11 residues. The CDR3 coding sequence is TGTGCCAGCAGTTTGCGGGAGACCCAGTACTTC. As protein: CASSLRETQYF.

This sequence joins TRBV11-2 and TRBJ2-2; 8 bases line up with TRBD2. The V and J ends lost 4 bases and 0 bases, in that order; junction bases with no gene match: 7. The CDR3 length is 17 residues. Per the germline V gene, CDR1 is SGHAT and CDR2 is FQNNGV. The CDR3 here is CASSSPGGGPNTGELFF. For the CDR3, the DNA is TGTGCCAGCAGCTCCCCCGGGGGGGGGCCGAACACCGGGGAGCTGTTTTTT.

This clone has more than one count but fewer than ten. This chain joins TRBV29-1 and TRBJ2-1; TRBD1 agrees at 7 bases. This CDR3 contains 14 residues. Germline trimming cut 4 bases from V and 4 bases from J; bases unmatched to any gene: 7. Germline V CDR1 and CDR2: SQVTM, ANQGSEA. CDR3 sequence (DNA): TGCAGCGTTGCGGAGACAGGGCCTTACAATGAGCAGTTCTTC. The encoded protein is CSVAETGPYNEQFF.

This sequence joins TRBV28 and TRBJ1-2; the match to TRBD1 covers 9 bases. The germline V gene encodes CDR1 MDHEN and CDR2 SYDVKM. The CDR3 sequence is 16 residues long. V shed 5 bases and J 4 bases; nucleotides not matched to a gene: 11. CDR3 DNA sequence: TGTGCCAGCAGTCATAACAGGGGGCGCCGCATCTATGGCTACACCTTC. Amino acids: CASSHNRGRRIYGYTF.

The chain recombines TRBV5-6 with TRBJ2-7; TRBD1 matches 8 bases. There are 14 residues in the CDR3. V was clipped by 3 bases and J by 6 bases; unmatched bases: 8. CDR1 and CDR2 (germline): SGHDT, YYEEEE. The CDR3 protein is CASSSRDRSVEQYF. In DNA form, the CDR3 reads TGTGCCAGCAGCTCCCGGGACAGGTCGGTCGAGCAGTACTTC. Full variable domain (outside the CDR3, taken from reference TRBV5-6 and TRBJ2-7): DAGVTQSPTHLIKTRGQQVTLRCSPKSGHDTVSWYQQALGQGPQFIFQYYEEEERQRGNFPDRFSGHQFPNYSSELNVNALLLGDSALYLCASSSRDRSVEQYFGPGTRLTVT.

The chain has TRBV18 and TRBJ1-1; D is ambiguous. The V end was cut by 6 bases, the J end by 1 base, with 9 bases between. There are 13 residues in the CDR3. CDR1 is KGHSH and CDR2 is LQKENI in the germline V gene. This CDR3 is CASSVGRNTEAFF. The CDR3 DNA follows: TGTGCCAGCTCCGTGGGGAGGAACACTGAAGCTTTCTTT.